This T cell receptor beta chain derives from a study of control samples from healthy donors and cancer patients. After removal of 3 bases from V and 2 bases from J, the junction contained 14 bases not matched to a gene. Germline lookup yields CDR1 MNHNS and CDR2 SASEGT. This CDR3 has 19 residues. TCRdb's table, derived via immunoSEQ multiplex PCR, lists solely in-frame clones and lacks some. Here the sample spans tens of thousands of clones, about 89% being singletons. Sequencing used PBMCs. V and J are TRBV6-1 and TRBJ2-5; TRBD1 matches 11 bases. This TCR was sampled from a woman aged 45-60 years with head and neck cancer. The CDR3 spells CASSDEIGQGASRQETQYF. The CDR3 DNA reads TGTGCCAGCAGTGACGAAATAGGACAGGGGGCATCGAGGCAAGAGACCCAGTACTTC.